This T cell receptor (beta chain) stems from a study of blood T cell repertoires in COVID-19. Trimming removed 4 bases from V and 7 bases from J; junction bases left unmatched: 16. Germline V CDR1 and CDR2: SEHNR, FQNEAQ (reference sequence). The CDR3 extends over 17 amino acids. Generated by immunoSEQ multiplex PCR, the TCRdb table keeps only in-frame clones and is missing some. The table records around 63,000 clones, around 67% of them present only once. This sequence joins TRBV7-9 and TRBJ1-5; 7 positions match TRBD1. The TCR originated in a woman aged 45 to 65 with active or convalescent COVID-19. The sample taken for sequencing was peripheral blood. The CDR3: CASSSNTGTALGQPQHF. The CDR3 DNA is TGTGCCAGCAGCTCGAACACCGGGACAGCCTTGGGACAGCCCCAGCATTTT.